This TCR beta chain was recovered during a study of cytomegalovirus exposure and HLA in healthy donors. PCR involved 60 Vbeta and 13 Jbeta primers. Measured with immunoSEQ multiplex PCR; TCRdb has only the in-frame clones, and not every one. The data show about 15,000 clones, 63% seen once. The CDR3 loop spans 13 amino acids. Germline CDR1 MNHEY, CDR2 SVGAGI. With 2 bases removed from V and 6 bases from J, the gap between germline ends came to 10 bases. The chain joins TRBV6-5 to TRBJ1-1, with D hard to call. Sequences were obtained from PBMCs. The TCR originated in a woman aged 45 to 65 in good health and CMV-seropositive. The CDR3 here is CASSYPPPSEAFF. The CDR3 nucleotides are TGTGCCAGCAGTTACCCCCCCCCTTCTGAAGCTTTCTTT.